The entry that follows covers one TCR beta chain sequence. This record belongs to a study of blood T cell repertoires in COVID-19. The V segment lost 0 bases and the J segment 3 bases; nucleotides outside the gene matches: 5. The CDR3 loop spans 16 amino acids. Germline V gene lookup returns CDR1 LGHDT and CDR2 YNNKEL (reference sequence). The data were produced by immunoSEQ multiplex PCR, yet TCRdb's version contains in-frame clones alone and is incomplete. The repertoire holds around 42,000 clones, with around nine tenths as singletons. Material for sequencing was peripheral blood. This TCR came from a human donor in a cohort sampled during active COVID-19. The rearrangement links TRBV3-1 (or the pseudogene TRBV3-2) to TRBJ2-1, with TRBD2 identical over 7 bases. The CDR3 reads CASSQEYSGDYNEQFF. The DNA for the CDR3 is TGTGCCAGCAGCCAAGAGTACAGCGGGGACTACAATGAGCAGTTCTTC.